The 7 T cell receptor beta chains given below trace back to one sample, sequenced in a study of control samples from healthy donors and cancer patients. Clones were read by immunoSEQ multiplex PCR, and TCRdb kept only the in-frame ones, dropping some. Of approximately 140,000 clones detected, about 90% appear once; the ten largest clones hold 6% to 9%. The sequenced sample consisted of blood. The receptors stem from a man aged 18 to 29 in good health.

The rearrangement uses TRBV7-9 and TRBJ1-5, with D perhaps matching TRBD1 (5 bases). CDR3 length: 12 amino acids. Germline V lookup: CDR1 SEHNR, CDR2 FQNEAQ (reference sequence). In DNA, the CDR3 is TGTGCAAGCGGGGGGGGCAATCAGCCCCAGCATTTT. Amino acids: CASGGGNQPQHF.

On this clone itself: The same CDR3 can be traced to other DNA sequences in this sample. The rearrangement links TRBV7-2 to TRBJ2-6; D is ambiguous. The germline gives CDR1 SGHTA, CDR2 FQGNSA. This CDR3 is 15 amino acids long. Deletions cut 1 base from V and 0 bases from J, with 4 bases between. CDR3 region: CASSLGLSGANVLTF. CDR3 DNA sequence: TGTGCCAGCAGCTTAGGGCTCTCTGGGGCCAACGTCCTGACTTTC. Based on the CDR3 plus reference TRBV7-2 and TRBJ2-6, the full variable domain is GAGVSQSPSNKVTEKGKDVELRCDPISGHTALYWYRQSLGQGLEFLIYFQGNSAPDKSGLPSDRFSAERTGGSVSTLTIQRTQQEDSAVYLCASSLGLSGANVLTFGAGSRLTVL.

The V and J genes are TRBV4-1 and TRBJ1-5; 9 nucleotides match TRBD1. This CDR3 has 15 amino acids. Germline CDR1 reads MGHRA; CDR2 reads YSYEKL. V lost 3 bases to trimming and J lost 6 bases; unmatched junction nucleotides: 6. CDR3 DNA: TGCGCCAGCAGCCAGGCTGGGACAGGGAGTCAGCCCCAGCATTTT. Protein: CASSQAGTGSQPQHF.

This rearrangement joins TRBV5-1 to TRBJ1-6, with 7 bases fitting TRBD1. Germline CDR1 and CDR2: SGHRS and YFSETQ. V shed 1 base, J shed 6 bases, and the junction held 4 bases outside the gene matches. CDR3 length equals 15 residues. The CDR3 region has the DNA TGCGCCAGCAGCTTGACAGGGGCGTTTAATTCACCCCTCCACTTT. Its translation is CASSLTGAFNSPLHF.

The rearrangement joins TRBV7-9 to TRBJ1-3; D is possibly TRBD1 (5 bases). The CDR3 length is 15 residues. The V end lost 5 bases, the J end lost 0 bases, and 11 bases lay between the germline ends. CDR1 is SEHNR, CDR2 FQNEAQ, per germline (reference sequence). The CDR3: CASSPGTGSGNTIYF. The CDR3 DNA is TGTGCCAGCAGCCCCGGGACGGGCTCTGGAAACACCATATATTTT.

In its sample, this clone was seen a few times. This rearrangement joins TRBV6-5 to TRBJ1-6; no clear D gene. CDR1 MNHEY and CDR2 SVGAGI come from the germline V gene. Trimming stripped 6 bases from V and 13 bases from J, with 13 bases between. The CDR3 contains 12 residues. CDR3 sequence (DNA): TGTGCCAGCAGCTCTGGCCCGTCGCCCCTCCACTTT. Encoded protein: CASSSGPSPLHF.

V and J are TRBV19 and TRBJ2-1, with TRBD1 matching 8 bases. The CDR3 runs 14 residues. Germline lookup yields CDR1 LNHDA and CDR2 SQIVND (reference sequence). The trim removed 7 bases at V and 4 bases at J, leaving 6 bases unmatched. CDR3 amino acids: CASNRQGTYNEQFF. CDR3 bases: TGTGCCAGTAATCGACAGGGGACGTACAATGAGCAGTTCTTC.